The sequence of this TCR beta chain was determined in a study of blood T cells in healthy people across ages. On this clonotype itself: Its antigen is unknown. One end of the junction is discordant with germline, which a read error may explain.

Per-sample yields of isolated PBMCs were at least 7 million. The study, taken as a whole, reports: Measured against age, TCR beta diversity per million T cells decreased in a roughly linear manner.

A second about 6 to 12 cycle PCR used barcoded and J-beta primers. From the 5' RACE reads, TCRdb called clonotypes with MiXCR, one entry per CDR3 protein. The sample shows about 650,000 distinct CDR3 sequences, more than 45% of them seen only once. The CDR3 runs 14 residues. Per the germline V gene, CDR1 is SNHLY and CDR2 is FYNNEI. The chain employs TRBV2 and TRBJ2-1, with D uncertain. The sample was blood. The TCR sequence derives from a woman of 80 years or more in good health. The CDR3 DNA is TGTGCCAGCCGTGAAGACTCCTCCTACAATGAGCAGTTCTTC. This sequence encodes CASREDSSYNEQFF.